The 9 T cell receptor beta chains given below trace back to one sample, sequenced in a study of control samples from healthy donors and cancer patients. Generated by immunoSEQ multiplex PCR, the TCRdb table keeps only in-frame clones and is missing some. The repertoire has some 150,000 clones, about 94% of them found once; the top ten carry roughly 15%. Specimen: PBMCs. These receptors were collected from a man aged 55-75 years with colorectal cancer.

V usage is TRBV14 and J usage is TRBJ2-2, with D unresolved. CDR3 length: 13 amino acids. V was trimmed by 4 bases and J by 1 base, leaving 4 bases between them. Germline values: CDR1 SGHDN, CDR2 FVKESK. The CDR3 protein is CASSLQNTGELFF. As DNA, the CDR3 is TGTGCCAGCAGCCTACAGAACACCGGGGAGCTGTTTTTT.

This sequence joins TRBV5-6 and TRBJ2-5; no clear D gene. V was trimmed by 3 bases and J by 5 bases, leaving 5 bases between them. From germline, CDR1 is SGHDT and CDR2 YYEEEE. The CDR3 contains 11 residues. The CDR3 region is CASSSWETQYF. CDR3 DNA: TGTGCCAGCAGCTCGTGGGAGACCCAGTACTTC.

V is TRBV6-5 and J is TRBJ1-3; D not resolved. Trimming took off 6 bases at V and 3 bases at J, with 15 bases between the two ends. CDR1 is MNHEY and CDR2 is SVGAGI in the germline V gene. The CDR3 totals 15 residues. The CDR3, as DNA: TGTGCCAGCAGATCGGACGCCTCGTTTGGAAACACCATATATTTT. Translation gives CASRSDASFGNTIYF.

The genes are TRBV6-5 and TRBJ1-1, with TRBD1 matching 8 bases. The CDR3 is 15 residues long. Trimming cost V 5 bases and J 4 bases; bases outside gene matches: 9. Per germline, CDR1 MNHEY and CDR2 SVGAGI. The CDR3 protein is CASSSQQTGGTEAFF. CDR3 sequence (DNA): TGTGCCAGCAGTAGCCAACAAACAGGGGGCACTGAAGCTTTCTTT.

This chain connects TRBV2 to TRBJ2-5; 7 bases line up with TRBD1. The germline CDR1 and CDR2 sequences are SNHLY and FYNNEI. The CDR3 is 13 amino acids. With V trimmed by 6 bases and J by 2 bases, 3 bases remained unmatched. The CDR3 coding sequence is TGTGCCAGCAGCCGGGGACAGCAAGAGACCCAGTACTTC. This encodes CASSRGQQETQYF.

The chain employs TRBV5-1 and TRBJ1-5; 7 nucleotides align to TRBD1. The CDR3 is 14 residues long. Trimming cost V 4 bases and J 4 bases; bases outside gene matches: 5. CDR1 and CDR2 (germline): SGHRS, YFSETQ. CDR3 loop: CASSAGQENQPQHF. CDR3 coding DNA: TGCGCCAGCAGCGCAGGACAGGAGAATCAGCCCCAGCATTTT.

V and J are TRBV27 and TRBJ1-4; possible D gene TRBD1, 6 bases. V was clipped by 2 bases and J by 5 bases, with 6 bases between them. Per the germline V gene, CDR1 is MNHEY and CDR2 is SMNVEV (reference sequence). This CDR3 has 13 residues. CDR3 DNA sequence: TGTGCCAGCAGTTTAGGACAGAATGAAAAACTGTTTTTT. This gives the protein CASSLGQNEKLFF. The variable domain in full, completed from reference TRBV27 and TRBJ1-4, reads EAQVTQNPRYLITVTGKKLTVTCSQNMNHEYMSWYRQDPGLGLRQIYYSMNVEVTDKGDVPEGYKVSRKEKRNFPLILESPSPNQTSLYFCASSLGQNEKLFFGSGTQLSVL.

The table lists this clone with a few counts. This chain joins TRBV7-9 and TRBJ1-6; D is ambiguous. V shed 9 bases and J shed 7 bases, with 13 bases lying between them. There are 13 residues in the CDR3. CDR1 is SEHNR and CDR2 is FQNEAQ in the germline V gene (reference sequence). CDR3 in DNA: TGTGCCAGTAGGGAAGGCGGGAATTCACCCCTCCACTTT. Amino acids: CASREGGNSPLHF.

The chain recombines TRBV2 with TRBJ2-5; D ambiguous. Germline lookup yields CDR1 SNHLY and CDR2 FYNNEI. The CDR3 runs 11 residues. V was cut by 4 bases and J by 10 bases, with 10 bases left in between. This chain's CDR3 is CASSARAYQYF. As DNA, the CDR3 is TGTGCCAGCAGTGCACGGGCTTACCAGTACTTC.